The 20 T cell receptor beta chains in this list originate from one sample, sequenced in a study of blood T cell repertoires in COVID-19. Generated by immunoSEQ multiplex PCR, the TCRdb table keeps only in-frame clones and is missing some. Of around 29,000 clones in the sample, around four fifths were seen once. Sample: peripheral blood. The receptors here all came from a woman aged 70-85 years with active or convalescent COVID-19.

CDR3 in DNA: TGCGCCAGCAGTGAGCAGCGGGCCGGTGAGCAGTTCTTC. This translates into CASSEQRAGEQFF. The gene calls are TRBV10-2 and TRBJ2-1, with a possible D match to TRBD2 (6 bases). Germline V gene sequence: CDR1 WSHSY, CDR2 SAAADI. CDR3 length: 13 residues. V lost 2 bases to trimming and J lost 9 bases, with 11 bases between them.

A single count supports this clone. The CDR3 sequence: CASSQAGTVYGYTF. DNA for the CDR3: TGCGCCAGCAGCCAAGCCGGGACAGTCTATGGCTACACCTTC. The chain uses TRBV4-3 and TRBJ1-2; 7 bases agree with TRBD1. Germline trimming cut 1 base from V and 4 bases from J; bases unmatched to any gene: 3. CDR1 is LGHNA and CDR2 is YSLEER in the germline V gene. This CDR3 is built from 14 residues.

This rearrangement joins TRBV7-3 to TRBJ1-2, with 9 positions matching TRBD1. Germline loops: CDR1 SGHTA, CDR2 FQGTGA. J lost 7 bases, V lost 5 bases, and 5 bases had no gene match. This CDR3 spans 13 amino acids. The CDR3 bases are TGTGCCAGCAGCCCGGGACAGGGCGGTGGCTACACCTTC. Translated: CASSPGQGGGYTF.

V usage is TRBV7-2 and J usage is TRBJ2-7; D gene unclear. Germline lookup yields CDR1 SGHTA and CDR2 FQGNSA. V was trimmed by 4 bases and J by 4 bases, leaving 5 bases between them. This CDR3 is 11 amino acids long. The CDR3 here is CASSSFYEQYF. As DNA, the CDR3 is TGTGCCAGCAGCTCTTTTTACGAGCAGTACTTC.

This clone was seen a few times. V usage is TRBV2 and J usage is TRBJ2-5; D remains ambiguous. The V end lost 7 bases, the J end lost 2 bases, and 8 bases lay between the germline ends. Germline lookup yields CDR1 SNHLY and CDR2 FYNNEI. The CDR3 sequence is 12 residues long. CDR3 region: CASTYSQETQYF. CDR3 nucleotides: TGTGCCAGCACGTACAGTCAAGAGACCCAGTACTTC.

The chain uses TRBV6-2 or TRBV6-3 and TRBJ1-1; D is possibly TRBD1 (5 bases). The CDR3 runs to 16 residues. CDR1 is MNHEY and CDR2 is SVGEGT in the germline V gene. V shed 2 bases and J shed 0 bases, with 13 bases lying between them. CDR3 amino acids: CASSYPRQNLNTEAFF. Here the CDR3 DNA reads TGTGCCAGCAGTTACCCTCGACAGAACTTGAACACTGAAGCTTTCTTT.

This clone was observed a handful of times. The chain recombines TRBV6-5 with TRBJ1-3; 8 bases are shared with TRBD1. The J segment lost 7 bases and the V segment lost 5 bases, leaving 7 bases of the junction unmatched. The CDR3 length is 14 residues. The germline CDR1 and CDR2 sequences are MNHEY and SVGAGI. CDR3 coding DNA: TGTGCCAGCAGTAACGGACAGGGCGGGAACACCATATATTTT. It codes for CASSNGQGGNTIYF.

This clone was observed a handful of times. The V call is TRBV27, the J call TRBJ1-1; D unclear. Trimming removed 6 bases from V and 0 bases from J, with 5 bases in between. The CDR3 has 12 residues. From germline, CDR1 is MNHEY and CDR2 SMNVEV (reference sequence). CDR3 in amino acids: CASSHMNTEAFF. CDR3 nucleotides: TGTGCCAGCAGCCACATGAACACTGAAGCTTTCTTT.

The V gene is TRBV7-2, the J gene TRBJ2-5, with TRBD2 identical over 7 bases. This CDR3 is built from 15 residues. The V gene's germline CDR1 is SGHTA and CDR2 FQGNSA. V shed 4 bases, J shed 5 bases, and the junction held 10 bases outside the gene matches. Written as DNA, the CDR3 is TGTGCCAGCAGCTCCCGGACTAGAGGGGTGGAGACCCAGTACTTC. This encodes CASSSRTRGVETQYF.

V and J are TRBV10-3 and TRBJ2-1; 10 positions match TRBD2. V lost 0 bases, J lost 6 bases, and 8 bases stayed unmatched. CDR1 ENHRY and CDR2 SYGVKD come from the germline V gene. The CDR3 covers 17 residues. The CDR3 reads CAISESGKRGGLNEQFF. The CDR3 DNA sequence: TGTGCCATCAGTGAGTCGGGAAAGCGGGGGGGCCTCAATGAGCAGTTCTTC.

The genes are TRBV6-2 or TRBV6-3 and TRBJ1-1; TRBD1 is a possible D gene (6 bases). This CDR3 spans 14 amino acids. The V end was cut by 5 bases, the J end by 0 bases, with 10 bases between. The V gene's germline CDR1 is MNHEY and CDR2 SVGEGT. The CDR3 here is CASSTQGVNTEAFF. The CDR3 DNA reads TGTGCCAGCAGTACACAGGGCGTGAACACTGAAGCTTTCTTT.

The chain couples TRBV7-9 to TRBJ2-1, with a tentative D call TRBD2 (6 bases). Between the trimmed V and J ends, which lost 5 bases and 15 bases, there was a span of 17 bases. CDR1 is SEHNR, CDR2 FQNEAQ, per germline (reference sequence). CDR3 length: 12 amino acids. The CDR3 DNA sequence: TGTGCCAGCAGCCCCCGTCTCCCGGAGGGGTTCTTC. This encodes CASSPRLPEGFF.

This clone was observed a handful of times. The V gene is TRBV5-1, the J gene TRBJ2-2; 11 bases match TRBD1. Unmatched junction bases numbered 7, after V lost 4 bases and J lost 2 bases. The CDR3 is made up of 17 amino acids. Germline-derived CDR1 and CDR2 are SGHRS and YFSETQ. CDR3 in DNA: TGCGCCAGCAGCGGACGGACAGGGGGCCGTAACACCGGGGAGCTGTTTTTT. Translation gives CASSGRTGGRNTGELFF.

The CDR3 region has the DNA TGTGCCAGCAGTGAAGCATTAGCAGGGGCTGCTTCACCCCTCCACTTT. Translated: CASSEALAGAASPLHF. The V call is TRBV6-1, the J call TRBJ1-6; maybe TRBD1 (6 bases). Germline values: CDR1 MNHNS, CDR2 SASEGT. This CDR3 contains 16 residues. Trimming removed 0 bases from V and 9 bases from J, with 15 bases in between.

Points on this clone: Other DNA variants within this sample encode the same CDR3. The chain employs TRBV6-5 and TRBJ1-4, with D perhaps matching TRBD1 (5 bases). The CDR3 is made up of 15 amino acids. Germline V lookup: CDR1 MNHEY, CDR2 SVGAGI. The V end lost 5 bases, the J end lost 5 bases, and 15 bases lay between the germline ends. CDR3 sequence (DNA): TGTGCCAGCAGTCCGTGGACGGGGGGAAATGAAAAACTGTTTTTT. As protein: CASSPWTGGNEKLFF.

The gene calls are TRBV21-1 and TRBJ2-7; the table's D gene call, TRBD1, was not cross checked with the DNA. TRBV21-1 is assigned pseudogene status. This CDR3 contains 17 residues. CDR3 loop: CASSKQGRRQSSYEQYF. The CDR3 bases are TGTGCCAGCAGCAAACAAGGACGTCGACAGTCATCCTACGAGCAGTACTTC.

The rearrangement uses TRBV7-2 and TRBJ2-2, with TRBD1 identical over 7 bases. V gave up 5 bases and J gave up 3 bases; unmatched junction bases: 3. There are 14 residues in the CDR3. Germline V gene data show CDR1 as SGHTA and CDR2 as FQGNSA. The CDR3 nucleotides are TGTGCCAGCAGCCTACAGGGGTACACCGGGGAGCTGTTTTTT. Protein: CASSLQGYTGELFF.

This clone turned up a few times. The chain joins TRBV7-2 to TRBJ1-5, with a weak D call TRBD1 (6 bases). There are 16 residues in the CDR3. Per germline, CDR1 SGHTA and CDR2 FQGNSA. V lost 2 bases, J lost 6 bases, and 17 bases lay in between. The CDR3 is CASSLFRREGVQPQHF. CDR3 nucleotides: TGTGCCAGCAGCTTATTCCGGAGGGAGGGGGTTCAGCCCCAGCATTTT.

J is TRBJ2-4 and V is TRBV19; 8 bases match TRBD1. With V trimmed by 7 bases and J by 7 bases, 12 bases remained unmatched. This CDR3 has 15 amino acids. CDR1 LNHDA and CDR2 SQIVND come from the germline V gene (reference sequence). This CDR3 reads CASTPTGVGSNIQYF. Here the CDR3 DNA reads TGTGCCAGTACCCCGACAGGGGTGGGTTCTAACATTCAGTACTTC.

This sequence joins TRBV12-3 or TRBV12-4 and TRBJ1-1; D gene uncertain. V was clipped by 4 bases and J by 4 bases, with 4 bases between them. The CDR3 covers 11 residues. The CDR3 loop reads CASSYSTEAFF. In nucleotides, the CDR3 is TGTGCCAGCAGTTATAGCACTGAAGCTTTCTTT.